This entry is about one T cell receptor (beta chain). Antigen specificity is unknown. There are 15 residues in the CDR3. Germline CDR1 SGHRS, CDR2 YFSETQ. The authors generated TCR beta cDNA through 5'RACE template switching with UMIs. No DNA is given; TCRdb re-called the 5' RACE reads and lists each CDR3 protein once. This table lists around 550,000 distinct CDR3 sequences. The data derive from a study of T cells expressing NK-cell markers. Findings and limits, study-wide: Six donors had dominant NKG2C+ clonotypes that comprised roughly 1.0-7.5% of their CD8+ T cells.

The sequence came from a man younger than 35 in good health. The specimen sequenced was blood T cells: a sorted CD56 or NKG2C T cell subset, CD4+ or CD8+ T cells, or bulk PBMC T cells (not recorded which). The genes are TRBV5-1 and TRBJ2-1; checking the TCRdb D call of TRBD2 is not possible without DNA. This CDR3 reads CASSSRTRGYNEQFF.